This is a list of T cell receptor beta chains from one sample in a study of blood T cell repertoires in COVID-19. Sequenced by immunoSEQ multiplex PCR; TCRdb stores in-frame clones only, minus some. The data contain approximately 68,000 clones, around 80% of them singletons. Sequencing was done on a sample of peripheral blood. All receptors come from a human donor in a cohort sampled during active COVID-19. CDR3s include the opening cysteine and the closing phenylalanine or tryptophan. The D gene is left open where the match is weak. Not every row has a clone size; where given, it reads once, few, many or a size class.

abundance,d_gene,j_gene,v_gene,CDR3aa,CDR3nt
.,TRBD2,TRBJ2-6,TRBV28,CASSLERETAGANVLTF,TGTGCCAGCAGTTTAGAGCGGGAGACGGCTGGGGCCAACGTCCTGACTTTC
.,TRBD2,TRBJ2-4,TRBV4-2,CASSRSGLAELGENIQYF,TGTGCCAGCAGCCGGTCGGGACTAGCGGAGCTGGGCGAAAACATTCAGTACTTC
.,.,TRBJ2-3,TRBV5-1,CASSLGIASSSTDTQYF,TGCGCCAGCAGCCTCGGCATAGCCTCGTCTAGCACAGATACGCAGTATTTT
.,TRBD1,TRBJ1-1,TRBV28,CASSTDRVGTEAFF,TGTGCCAGCAGCACCGACAGGGTGGGCACTGAAGCTTTCTTT
few,TRBD2,TRBJ2-7,TRBV30,CAWSSGTTNYEQYF,TGTGCCTGGAGTTCAGGGACTACTAACTACGAGCAGTACTTC
.,.,TRBJ2-1,TRBV4-3,CASSQGLSSYNEQFF,TGCGCCAGCAGCCAAGGACTTTCCTCCTACAATGAGCAGTTCTTC
once,.,TRBJ1-2,TRBV28,CASRSGAAYGYTF,TGTGCCAGCAGGTCAGGGGCAGCCTATGGCTACACCTTC
.,TRBD2,TRBJ2-1,TRBV9,CASSGELAGRYNEQFF,TGTGCCAGCAGCGGAGAACTAGCGGGCAGGTACAATGAGCAGTTCTTC
few,TRBD2,TRBJ2-3,TRBV28,CASTQPGRAGDTQYF,TGTGCCAGCACCCAACCCGGGAGGGCCGGAGATACGCAGTATTTT
.,.,TRBJ2-6,TRBV27,CASSPLTQAPNGANVLTF,TGTGCCAGCAGTCCCCTGACCCAGGCCCCCAATGGGGCCAACGTCCTGACTTTC
.,TRBD1,TRBJ1-4,TRBV4-2,CASSQDRVASGGEKLFF,TGTGCCAGCAGCCAAGATAGGGTGGCGTCAGGGGGGGAAAAACTGTTTTTT
.,TRBD2,TRBJ2-3,TRBV3-1/TRBV3-2,CASSPILAGEPDTQYF,TGTGCCAGCAGTCCTATACTAGCGGGAGAGCCAGATACGCAGTATTTT
once,.,TRBJ1-1,TRBV28,CASSLLGGREAFF,TGTGCCAGCAGTTTATTAGGAGGGAGGGAAGCTTTCTTT
.,.,TRBJ2-3,TRBV4-1,CASSQVRTAYDPDTQYF,TGCGCCAGCAGCCAGGTCAGGACAGCTTACGATCCAGATACGCAGTATTTT
.,.,TRBJ2-3,TRBV10-1,CASSEAVAATDTQYF,TGCGCCAGCAGTGAGGCGGTAGCGGCCACAGATACGCAGTATTTT
once,TRBD2,TRBJ2-7,TRBV13,CASSLGHIAGGDEQYF,TGTGCCAGCAGCTTAGGGCATATAGCGGGAGGCGACGAGCAGTACTTC
.,.,TRBJ1-3,TRBV27,CASSLSGVAGNTIYF,TGTGCCAGCAGTTTATCAGGGGTGGCAGGAAACACCATATATTTT
.,.,TRBJ2-3,TRBV27,CASSLGGLADTQYF,TGTGCCAGCAGTCTCGGGGGTCTCGCAGATACGCAGTATTTT
.,TRBD1,TRBJ1-5,TRBV19,CASSIGTGNQPQHF,TGTGCCAGTAGTATTGGGACAGGGAATCAGCCCCAGCATTTT
few,TRBD1,TRBJ2-7,TRBV4-3,CASSQEQGGYEQYF,TGCGCCAGCAGCCAAGAACAGGGGGGCTACGAGCAGTACTTC
.,TRBD2,TRBJ2-2,TRBV30,CAWTSGTSGTGELFF,TGTGCCTGGACCTCCGGGACTAGCGGGACCGGGGAGCTGTTTTTT
.,.,TRBJ1-2,TRBV18,CASSPPGSEGSYGYTF,TGTGCCAGCTCACCACCAGGTTCGGAGGGAAGCTATGGCTACACCTTC
.,TRBD1,TRBJ2-7,TRBV9,CASSTGTGTYEQYF,TGTGCCAGCAGCACCGGGACAGGGACTTACGAGCAGTACTTC
.,.,TRBJ2-5,TRBV6-5,CASSFLTDEETQYF,TGTGCCAGCAGTTTCCTGACAGACGAAGAGACCCAGTACTTC
.,.,TRBJ1-1,TRBV9,CASSVGTPNTEAFF,TGTGCCAGCAGCGTAGGGACACCGAACACTGAAGCTTTCTTT
.,TRBD1,TRBJ2-7,TRBV18,CASSPTDRYESYEQYF,TGTGCCAGCTCACCAACGGACAGGTATGAGTCCTACGAGCAGTACTTC
few,TRBD1,TRBJ2-5,TRBV7-9,CASSRPGTGTETQYF,TGTGCCAGCAGCCGTCCCGGGACAGGGACAGAGACCCAGTACTTC
.,TRBD2,TRBJ2-1,TRBV19,CASSVAGGKNEQFF,TGTGCCAGTAGTGTAGCGGGAGGGAAGAATGAGCAGTTCTTC
.,TRBD1,TRBJ2-1,TRBV6-1,CASSEAGTGGNEQFF,TGTGCCAGCAGTGAAGCCGGGACAGGGGGCAATGAGCAGTTCTTC
.,TRBD2,TRBJ2-3,TRBV28,CASRTSGISGDTQYF,TGTGCCAGCAGGACTAGCGGGATTTCGGGAGATACGCAGTATTTT
.,TRBD2,TRBJ2-1,TRBV28,CASSLVRGDEQFF,TGTGCCAGCAGTTTAGTCCGGGGGGATGAGCAGTTCTTC
.,.,TRBJ2-5,TRBV6-6,CASSYATETQETQYF,TGTGCCAGCAGTTACGCTACAGAGACCCAAGAGACCCAGTACTTC